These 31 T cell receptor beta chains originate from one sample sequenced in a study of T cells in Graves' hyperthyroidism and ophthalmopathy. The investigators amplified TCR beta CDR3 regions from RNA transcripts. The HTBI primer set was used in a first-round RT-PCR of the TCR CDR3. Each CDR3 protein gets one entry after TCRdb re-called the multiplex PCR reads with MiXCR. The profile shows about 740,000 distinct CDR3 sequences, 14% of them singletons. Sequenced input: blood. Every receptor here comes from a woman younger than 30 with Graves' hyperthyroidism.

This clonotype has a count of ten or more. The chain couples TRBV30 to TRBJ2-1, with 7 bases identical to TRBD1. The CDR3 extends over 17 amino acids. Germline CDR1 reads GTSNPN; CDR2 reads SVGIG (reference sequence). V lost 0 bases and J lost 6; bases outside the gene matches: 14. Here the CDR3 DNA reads TGTGCCTGGAGTGTAGAGAGAGTGAGGGGGCGACGCAATGAGCAGTTCTTC. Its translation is CAWSVERVRGRRNEQFF.

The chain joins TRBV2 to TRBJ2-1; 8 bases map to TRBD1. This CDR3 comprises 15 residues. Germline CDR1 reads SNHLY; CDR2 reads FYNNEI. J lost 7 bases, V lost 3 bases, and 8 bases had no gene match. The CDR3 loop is CASSEQTGVWNEQFF. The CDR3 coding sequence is TGTGCCAGCAGTGAGCAGACAGGGGTATGGAATGAGCAGTTCTTC.

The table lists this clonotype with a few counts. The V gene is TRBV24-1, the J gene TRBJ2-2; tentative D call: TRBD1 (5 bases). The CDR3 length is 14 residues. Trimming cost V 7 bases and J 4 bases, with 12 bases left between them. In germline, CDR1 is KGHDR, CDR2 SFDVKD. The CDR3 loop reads CATRAGPGTGELFF. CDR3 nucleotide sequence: TGTGCCACCAGGGCAGGGCCGGGCACCGGGGAGCTGTTTTTT.

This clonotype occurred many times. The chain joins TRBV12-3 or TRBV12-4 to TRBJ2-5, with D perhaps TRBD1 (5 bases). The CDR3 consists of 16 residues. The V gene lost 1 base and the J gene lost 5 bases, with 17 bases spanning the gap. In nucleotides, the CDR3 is TGTGCCAGCAGTTTAGGGGGCAATTATAGAAGGGAGACCCAGTACTTC. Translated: CASSLGGNYRRETQYF.

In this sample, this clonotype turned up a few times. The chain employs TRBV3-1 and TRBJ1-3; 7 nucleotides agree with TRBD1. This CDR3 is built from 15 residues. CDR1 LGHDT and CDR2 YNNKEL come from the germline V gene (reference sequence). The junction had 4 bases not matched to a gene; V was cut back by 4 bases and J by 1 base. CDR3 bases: TGTGCCAGCAGCCGAAAGGGGGCTTCTGGAAACACCATATATTTT. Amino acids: CASSRKGASGNTIYF.

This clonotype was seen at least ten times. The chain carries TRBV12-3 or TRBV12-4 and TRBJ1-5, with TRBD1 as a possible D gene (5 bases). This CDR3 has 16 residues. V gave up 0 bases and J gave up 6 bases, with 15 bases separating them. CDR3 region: CASSLARWQGLQPQHF. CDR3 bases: TGTGCCAGCAGTTTAGCGCGTTGGCAGGGACTTCAGCCCCAGCATTTT.

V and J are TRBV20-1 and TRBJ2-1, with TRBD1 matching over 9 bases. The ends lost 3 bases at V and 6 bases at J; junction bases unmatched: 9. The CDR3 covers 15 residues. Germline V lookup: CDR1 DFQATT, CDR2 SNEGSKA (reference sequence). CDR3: CSASDLGQGFNEQFF. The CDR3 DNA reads TGCAGTGCTAGTGATCTCGGACAGGGGTTCAATGAGCAGTTCTTC.

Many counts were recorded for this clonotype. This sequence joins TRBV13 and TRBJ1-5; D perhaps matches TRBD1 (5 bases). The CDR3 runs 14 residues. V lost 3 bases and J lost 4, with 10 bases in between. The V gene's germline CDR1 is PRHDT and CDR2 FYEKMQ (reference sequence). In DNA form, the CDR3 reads TGTGCCAGCAGCTTTAGGGGAGAGAATCAGCCCCAGCATTTT. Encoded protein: CASSFRGENQPQHF.

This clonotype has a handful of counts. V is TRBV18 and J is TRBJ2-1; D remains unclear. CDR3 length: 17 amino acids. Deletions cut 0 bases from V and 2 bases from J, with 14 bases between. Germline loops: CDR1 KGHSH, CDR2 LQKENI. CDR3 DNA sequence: TGTGCCAGCTCACCACCGGTAAGCGACCCAGCCTACAATGAGCAGTTCTTC. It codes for CASSPPVSDPAYNEQFF.

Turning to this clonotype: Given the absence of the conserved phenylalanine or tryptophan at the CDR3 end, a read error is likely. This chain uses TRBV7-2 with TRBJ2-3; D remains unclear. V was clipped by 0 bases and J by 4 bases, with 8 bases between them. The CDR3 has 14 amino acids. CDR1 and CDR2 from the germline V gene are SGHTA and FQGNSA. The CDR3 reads CASSLARVADTQYI. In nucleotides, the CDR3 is TGTGCCAGCAGCTTAGCGCGCGTCGCAGATACGCAGTATATT.

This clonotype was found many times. The CDR3 spells CASSELGLPRLAGARRPEQFF. The DNA of the CDR3 is TGTGCCAGCAGTGAGCTGGGGCTACCTAGACTAGCGGGAGCCAGGAGGCCGGAGCAGTTCTTC. The V and J genes are TRBV2 and TRBJ2-1, with 12 positions matching TRBD2. The germline CDR1 and CDR2 sequences are SNHLY and FYNNEI. Trimming removed 3 bases from V and 10 bases from J; junction bases left unmatched: 25. The CDR3 totals 21 residues.

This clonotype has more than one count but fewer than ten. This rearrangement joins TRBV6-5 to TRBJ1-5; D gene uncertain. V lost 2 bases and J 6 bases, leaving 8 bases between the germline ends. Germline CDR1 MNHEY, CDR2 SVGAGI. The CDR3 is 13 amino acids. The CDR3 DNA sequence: TGTGCCAGCAGTTACGGGTCAAGTCAGCCCCAGCATTTT. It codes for CASSYGSSQPQHF.

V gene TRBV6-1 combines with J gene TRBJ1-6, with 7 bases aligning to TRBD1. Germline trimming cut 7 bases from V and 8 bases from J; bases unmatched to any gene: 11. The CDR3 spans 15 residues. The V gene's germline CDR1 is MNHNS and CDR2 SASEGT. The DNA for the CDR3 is TGTGCCAGCAACCTAGGGGGCATAAGAGATTCACCCCTCCACTTT. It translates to CASNLGGIRDSPLHF.

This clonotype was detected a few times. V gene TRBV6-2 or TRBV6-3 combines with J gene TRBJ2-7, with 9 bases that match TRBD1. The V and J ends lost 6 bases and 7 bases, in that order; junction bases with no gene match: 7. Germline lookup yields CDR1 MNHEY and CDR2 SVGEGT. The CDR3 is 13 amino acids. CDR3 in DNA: TGTGCCAGCAGGTGGACAGGGGCGCGGGAGCAGTACTTC. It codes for CASRWTGAREQYF.

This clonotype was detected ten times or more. In nucleotides, the CDR3 is TGTGCCAGCAGTCCTGGACTCGGGAGAACTTCCTACGAGCAGTACTTC. The encoded protein is CASSPGLGRTSYEQYF. The rearrangement links TRBV28 to TRBJ2-7, with D possibly TRBD2 on 6 matching bases. V shed 5 bases and J shed 1 base, with 18 bases lying between them. CDR1 and CDR2 (germline): MDHEN, SYDVKM. The CDR3 covers 16 residues.

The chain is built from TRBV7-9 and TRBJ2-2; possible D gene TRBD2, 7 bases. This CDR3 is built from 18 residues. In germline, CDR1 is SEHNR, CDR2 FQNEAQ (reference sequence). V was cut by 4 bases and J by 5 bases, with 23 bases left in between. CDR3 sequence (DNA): TGTGCCAGCAGCTCCGACGGACTAGGACAGCTGGGAACCGGGGAGCTGTTTTTT. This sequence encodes CASSSDGLGQLGTGELFF.

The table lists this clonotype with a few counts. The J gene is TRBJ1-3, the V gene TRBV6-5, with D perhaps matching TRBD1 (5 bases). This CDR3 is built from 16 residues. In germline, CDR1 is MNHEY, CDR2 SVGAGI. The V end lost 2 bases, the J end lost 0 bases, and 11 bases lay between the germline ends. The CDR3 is CASSYPGTNSGNTIYF. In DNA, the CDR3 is TGTGCCAGCAGTTACCCTGGGACTAACTCTGGAAACACCATATATTTT.

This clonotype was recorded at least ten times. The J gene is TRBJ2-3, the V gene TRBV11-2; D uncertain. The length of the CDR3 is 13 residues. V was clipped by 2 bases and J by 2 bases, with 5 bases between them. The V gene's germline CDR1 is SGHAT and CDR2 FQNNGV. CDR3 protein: CASSLRLTDTQYF. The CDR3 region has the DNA TGTGCCAGCAGCTTACGCCTCACAGATACGCAGTATTTT.

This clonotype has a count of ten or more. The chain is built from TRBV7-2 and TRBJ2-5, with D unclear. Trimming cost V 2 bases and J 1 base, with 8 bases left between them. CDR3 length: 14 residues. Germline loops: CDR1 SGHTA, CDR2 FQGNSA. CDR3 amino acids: CASSLYLAQETQYF. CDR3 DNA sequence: TGTGCCAGCAGCTTATATCTTGCCCAAGAGACCCAGTACTTC.

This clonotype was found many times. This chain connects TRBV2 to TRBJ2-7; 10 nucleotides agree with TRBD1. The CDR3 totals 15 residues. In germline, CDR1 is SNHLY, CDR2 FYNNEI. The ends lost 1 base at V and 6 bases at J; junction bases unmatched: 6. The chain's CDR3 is CASSEVGQGNFEQYF. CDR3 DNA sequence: TGTGCCAGCAGTGAAGTGGGACAGGGGAACTTCGAGCAGTACTTC.

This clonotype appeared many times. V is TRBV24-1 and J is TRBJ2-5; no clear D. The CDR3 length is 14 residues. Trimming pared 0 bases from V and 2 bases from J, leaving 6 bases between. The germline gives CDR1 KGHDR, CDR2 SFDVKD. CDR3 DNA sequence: TGTGCCACCAGTGATTTGAGCACGCAAGAGACCCAGTACTTC. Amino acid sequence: CATSDLSTQETQYF.

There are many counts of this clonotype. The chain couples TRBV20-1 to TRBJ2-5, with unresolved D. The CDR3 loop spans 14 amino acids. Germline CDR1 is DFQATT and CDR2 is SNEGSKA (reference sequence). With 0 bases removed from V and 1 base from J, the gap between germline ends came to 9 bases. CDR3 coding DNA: TGCAGTGCTAGAGACTCACTGAGCCAAGAGACCCAGTACTTC. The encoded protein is CSARDSLSQETQYF.

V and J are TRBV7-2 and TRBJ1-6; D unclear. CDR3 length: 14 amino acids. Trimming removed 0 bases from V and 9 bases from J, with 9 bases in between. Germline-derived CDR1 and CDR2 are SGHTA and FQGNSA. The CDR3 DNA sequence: TGTGCCAGCAGCTTAGCGAGCGAGAGTTCACCCCTCCACTTT. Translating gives CASSLASESSPLHF.

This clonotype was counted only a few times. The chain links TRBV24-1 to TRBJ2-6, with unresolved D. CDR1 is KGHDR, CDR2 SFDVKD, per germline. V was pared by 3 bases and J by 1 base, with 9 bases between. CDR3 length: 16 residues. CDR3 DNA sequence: TGTGCCACCAGTGATGGATTTAAATCTGGGGCCAACGTCCTGACTTTC. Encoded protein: CATSDGFKSGANVLTF.

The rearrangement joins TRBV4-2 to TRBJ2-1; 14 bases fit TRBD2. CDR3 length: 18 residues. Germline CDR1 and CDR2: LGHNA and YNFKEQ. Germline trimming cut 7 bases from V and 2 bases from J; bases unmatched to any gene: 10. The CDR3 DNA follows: TGTGCCAGCAACCCTGGACTAGCGGGAGGCGTCGCCTACAATGAGCAGTTCTTC. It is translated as CASNPGLAGGVAYNEQFF.

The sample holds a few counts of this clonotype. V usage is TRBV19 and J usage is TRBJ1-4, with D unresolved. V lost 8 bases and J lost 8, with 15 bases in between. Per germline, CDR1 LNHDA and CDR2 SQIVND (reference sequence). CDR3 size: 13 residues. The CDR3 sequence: CASRGVVSEKLFF. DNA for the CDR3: TGTGCCAGTCGAGGAGTGGTCTCCGAAAAACTGTTTTTT. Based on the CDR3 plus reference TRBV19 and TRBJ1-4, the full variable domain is DGGITQSPKYLFRKEGQNVTLSCEQNLNHDAMYWYRQDPGQGLRLIYYSQIVNDFQKGDIAEGYSVSREKKESFPLTVTSAQKNPTAFYLCASRGVVSEKLFFGSGTQLSVL.

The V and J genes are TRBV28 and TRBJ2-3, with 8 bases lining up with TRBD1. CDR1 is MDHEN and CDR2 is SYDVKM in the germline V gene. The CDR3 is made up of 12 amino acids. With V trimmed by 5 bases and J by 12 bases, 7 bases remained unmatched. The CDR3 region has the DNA TGTGCCAGCAGTCCCCGGACAGGGAGCCAGTATTTT. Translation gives CASSPRTGSQYF.

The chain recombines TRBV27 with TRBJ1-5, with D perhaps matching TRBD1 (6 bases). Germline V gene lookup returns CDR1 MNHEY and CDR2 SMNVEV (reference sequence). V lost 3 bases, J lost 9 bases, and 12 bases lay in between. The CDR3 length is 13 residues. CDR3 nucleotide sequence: TGTGCCAGCAGTTTTATAGGGGGACGGCCCCAGCATTTT. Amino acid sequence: CASSFIGGRPQHF.

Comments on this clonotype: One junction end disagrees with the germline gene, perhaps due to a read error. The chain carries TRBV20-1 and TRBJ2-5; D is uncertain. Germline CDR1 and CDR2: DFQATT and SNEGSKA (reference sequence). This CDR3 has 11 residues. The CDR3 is CSGLNQATQYF. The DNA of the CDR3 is TGCAGTGGTTTAAACCAAGCGACCCAGTACTTC.

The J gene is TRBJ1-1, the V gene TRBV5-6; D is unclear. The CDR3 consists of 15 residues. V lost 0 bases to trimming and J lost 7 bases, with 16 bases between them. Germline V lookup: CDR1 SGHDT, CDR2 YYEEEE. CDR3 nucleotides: TGTGCCAGCAGCTTGGGTGGACTCCAAGGCCATGAAGCTTTCTTT. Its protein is CASSLGGLQGHEAFF.

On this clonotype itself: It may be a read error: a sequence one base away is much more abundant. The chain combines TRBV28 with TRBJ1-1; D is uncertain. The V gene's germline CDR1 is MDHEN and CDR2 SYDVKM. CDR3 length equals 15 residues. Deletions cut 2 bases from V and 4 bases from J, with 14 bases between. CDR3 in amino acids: CASSLEPTASTEAFF. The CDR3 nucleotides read TGTGCCAGCAGTTTAGAACCGACGGCGAGCACTGAAGCTTTCTTT.